The clone carrying this TCR beta chain was found a few times. This record belongs to a study of blood T cell repertoires in COVID-19. Original analysis: Researchers report that nucleated cell counts were estimated from reference gene primer amplification. Profiled with immunoSEQ multiplex PCR; TCRdb holds only in-frame clones, not every one. D and trimming were read from the DNA, whereas the V and J calls and clone size are those reported in that table. The top ten hold 2% to 3% of the sample, which has about 210,000 clones, about four fifths seen once. The CDR3 runs to 12 residues. V was pared by 6 bases and J by 3 bases, with 8 bases between.

This receptor was taken from a middle-aged woman with active or convalescent COVID-19. The specimen was peripheral blood. The genes are TRBV12-3 or TRBV12-4 and TRBJ1-1; D is ambiguous. CDR3 residues: CASSRDYTEAFF. The CDR3 DNA follows: TGTGCCAGCAGCCGGGATTACACTGAAGCTTTCTTT.